This TCR beta chain was obtained from a study of OX40 agonist ivuxolimab in advanced cancers. A remark on this clone: Distinct nucleotide sequences in the sample also encode this CDR3.

The table came from immunoSEQ multiplex PCR; TCRdb's copy has only in-frame clones and leaves some out. Of around 89,000 clones in the sample, under 95% were seen once. The trim removed 0 bases at V and 3 bases at J, leaving 2 bases unmatched. The V gene's germline CDR1 is SGHRS and CDR2 YFSETQ. The CDR3 covers 15 residues. The sample here was CD4+ or CD8+ T cells sorted from blood, taken in a trial of the OX40 agonist ivuxolimab. The origin of this receptor is an adult with an advanced solid tumor such as melanoma, head and neck, liver or kidney cancer. The rearrangement joins TRBV5-1 to TRBJ2-1; 8 nucleotides agree with TRBD2. The CDR3 DNA reads TGCGCCAGCAGCTTGGGGCTAGCGGGCTACAATGAGCAGTTCTTC. Translated: CASSLGLAGYNEQFF.